This T cell receptor beta chain originates from a study of blood T cell repertoires in COVID-19. Study-level information: Donors in the United States, Italy and Spain gave samples during acute or convalescent COVID-19. In each case, the material was cDNA or gDNA derived from T cells, B-cell-depleted T cells, or PBMCs.

V trimming: 0 bases; J trimming: 9 bases; junction bases outside the gene matches: 2. Germline lookup yields CDR1 SNHLY and CDR2 FYNNEI. This CDR3 is built from 15 residues. In the study's own analysis: From reference gene primer amplification, estimates of nucleated cell counts were derived. Profiled with immunoSEQ multiplex PCR; TCRdb holds only in-frame clones, not every one. Clone size and V and J calls were adopted from that table, with D and trimming inferred from the DNA. Found here are 85,000 to 100,000 clones, roughly 83% of them singletons; the top ten hold around a sixth. Sequencing was done on a sample of peripheral blood. The chain uses TRBV2 and TRBJ2-1; 13 bases line up with TRBD2. The TCR sequence derives from a woman aged 55-70 years with acute or convalescent COVID-19. The CDR3 here is CASSEAGLAGTEQFF. Here the CDR3 DNA reads TGTGCCAGCAGTGAAGCGGGACTAGCGGGGACTGAGCAGTTCTTC.